One sample yielded the 23 T cell receptor beta chains listed below, sequenced in a study of vaccination and CD4 T cells after COVID-19. Treatment: approximately 11-day PBMC culture with coronavirus spike peptide pools or control peptides (ViraFEST assay). Cultured CD4+ T-cell DNA underwent Oncomine TCR Beta short-read sequencing. Via MiXCR, TCRdb re-called the PCR reads, giving one row per CDR3 protein. The table includes several thousand distinct CDR3 sequences, 50% to 65% detected once. Their recognized antigens are unknown. The sequenced sample was CD4+ T cells from blood, cultured in vitro. These receptors all stem from a human donor who had recovered from COVID-19.

This clonotype is a singleton in its sample. The V gene is TRBV7-8, the J gene TRBJ2-1; possible D gene TRBD1, 6 bases. V was trimmed by 4 bases and J by 8 bases, leaving 18 bases between them. This CDR3 region has 15 residues. Germline CDR1 reads SGHVS; CDR2 reads FQNEAQ. The CDR3 bases are TGTGCCAGCAGCTCTTCTACACAGGGTTTGGATGAGCAGTTCTTC. Protein: CASSSSTQGLDEQFF.

This clonotype was detected only a few times. This rearrangement joins TRBV7-8 to TRBJ1-1; tentative D call: TRBD1 (5 bases). Looked up from germline, CDR1 is SGHVS and CDR2 is FQNEAQ. The V gene lost 5 bases and the J gene lost 1 base, with 11 bases spanning the gap. The CDR3 has 14 residues. The CDR3 coding sequence is TGTGCCAGCAGCATAGAGACAGCGAACACTGAAGCTTTCTTT. It specifies CASSIETANTEAFF.

This clonotype came up a few times. The J gene is TRBJ1-5, the V gene TRBV20-1; a possible D gene is TRBD1 (5 bases). V gave up 0 bases and J gave up 2 bases, with 23 bases separating them. This CDR3 spans 19 amino acids. The germline V gene encodes CDR1 DFQATT and CDR2 SNEGSKA (reference sequence). The CDR3 sequence is CSARDNLGIRTGGNQPQHF. DNA of the CDR3: TGCAGTGCTAGAGATAATTTAGGGATCCGAACGGGGGGCAATCAGCCCCAGCATTTT.

This clonotype was recorded a few times. The chain recombines TRBV20-1 with TRBJ1-5, with 11 bases matching TRBD1. The CDR3 is 12 amino acids. V was clipped by 6 bases and J by 6 bases; unmatched bases: 1. Germline assignment: CDR1 DFQATT and CDR2 SNEGSKA (reference sequence). The CDR3 spells CSAGQGAQPQHF. DNA of the CDR3: TGCAGTGCCGGACAGGGGGCTCAGCCCCAGCATTTT.

V gene TRBV19 combines with J gene TRBJ2-5; 9 bases are a match to TRBD1. Germline V gene lookup returns CDR1 LNHDA and CDR2 SQIVND (reference sequence). This CDR3 comprises 13 residues. The J segment lost 4 bases and the V segment lost 7 bases, leaving 4 bases of the junction unmatched. The CDR3 bases are TGTGCCAGTAACAGGGGGCTAGGAGAGACCCAGTACTTC. This codes for CASNRGLGETQYF.

For the CDR3, the DNA is TGTGCCAGCAGTTCCGGTGGGGGGGTCGGGGTCTACGAGCAGTACTTC. It translates to CASSSGGGVGVYEQYF. The J gene is TRBJ2-7, the V gene TRBV12-3 or TRBV12-4, with 7 bases fitting TRBD2. CDR3 length equals 16 residues. The V and J ends lost 4 bases and 3 bases, in that order; junction bases with no gene match: 12.

The V call is TRBV27, the J call TRBJ1-2; maybe TRBD1 (6 bases). This CDR3 spans 15 amino acids. CDR1 MNHEY and CDR2 SMNVEV come from the germline V gene (reference sequence). The ends were cut back, 4 bases at V and 2 bases at J, with 14 bases in the middle. Here the CDR3 DNA reads TGTGCCAGCAGTTCGACAGGTTGGGAGAACTATGGCTACACCTTC. This encodes CASSSTGWENYGYTF.

This clonotype was counted only a few times. The chain carries TRBV24-1 and TRBJ1-5; TRBD1 agrees at 7 bases. Unmatched junction bases numbered 6, after V lost 5 bases and J lost 6 bases. Germline lookup yields CDR1 KGHDR and CDR2 SFDVKD. CDR3 length: 14 amino acids. The CDR3 nucleotides read TGTGCCACCAGTGGCGGACAGGTAGGTCAGCCCCAGCATTTT. This gives the protein CATSGGQVGQPQHF.

This chain uses TRBV12-3 or TRBV12-4 with TRBJ1-2, with unresolved D. CDR3 length: 13 residues. V was clipped by 2 bases and J by 3 bases, with 7 bases between them. CDR3 sequence (DNA): TGTGCCAGCAGTTTATCCCCGCACTATGGCTACACCTTC. This gives the protein CASSLSPHYGYTF.

This clonotype is classed as medium-sized. J is TRBJ2-7 and V is TRBV7-2; 13 nucleotides align to TRBD2. V was pared by 5 bases and J by 6 bases, with 7 bases of the junction left unmatched. Germline V gene data show CDR1 as SGHTA and CDR2 as FQGNSA. CDR3 size: 15 residues. CDR3 protein: CASSQELAGGREQYF. DNA for the CDR3: TGTGCCAGCAGCCAAGAACTAGCGGGGGGGCGCGAGCAGTACTTC.

The V call is TRBV7-6, the J call TRBJ2-5, with a tentative D call TRBD1 (5 bases). The CDR3 runs to 12 residues. Trimming pared 5 bases from V and 3 bases from J, leaving 7 bases between. Per the germline V gene, CDR1 is SGHVS and CDR2 is FNYEAQ. Written as DNA, the CDR3 is TGTGCCAGCAGCCAGGGAAAAGAGACCCAGTACTTC. It is translated as CASSQGKETQYF. Drawing the rest from reference TRBV7-6 and TRBJ2-5, the complete variable domain is GAGVSQSPRYKVTKRGQDVALRCDPISGHVSLYWYRQALGQGPEFLTYFNYEAQQDKSGLPNDRFSAERPEGSISTLTIQRTEQRDSAMYRCASSQGKETQYFGPGTRLLVL.

In its sample, this clonotype was seen a few times. The chain employs TRBV24-1 and TRBJ1-5; D unresolved. Trimming removed 8 bases from V and 2 bases from J, with 9 bases in between. The CDR3 covers 13 residues. Germline V gene data show CDR1 as KGHDR and CDR2 as SFDVKD. The CDR3 DNA sequence: TGTGCCACCAAGGCCGGGGGCAATCAGCCCCAGCATTTT. Its protein is CATKAGGNQPQHF.

This chain connects TRBV30 to TRBJ1-2; 8 bases map to TRBD1. This CDR3 has 11 amino acids. CDR1 is GTSNPN and CDR2 is SVGIG in the germline V gene (reference sequence). The ends lost 5 bases at V and 7 bases at J; junction bases unmatched: 3. CDR3 residues: CAWGQGGGYTF. The CDR3 DNA sequence: TGTGCCTGGGGACAGGGAGGTGGCTACACCTTC.

The chain links TRBV20-1 to TRBJ1-2; 9 bases fit TRBD1. V dropped 1 base and J dropped 5; count of bases not matched to a gene: 5. Germline V lookup: CDR1 DFQATT, CDR2 SNEGSKA (reference sequence). This CDR3 is 14 amino acids long. CDR3 nucleotides: TGCAGTGCTAGAGGACAGGGGGATACTTATGGCTACACCTTC. This sequence encodes CSARGQGDTYGYTF.

The gene calls are TRBV5-5 and TRBJ2-1; 9 bases fit TRBD1. The CDR3 is made up of 15 amino acids. V was pared by 5 bases and J by 2 bases, with 5 bases of the junction left unmatched. Germline CDR1 SGHKS, CDR2 YYEKEE (reference sequence). CDR3 sequence: CASRRTGGAYNEQFF. The CDR3 DNA reads as TGTGCCAGCAGGCGTACAGGGGGCGCCTACAATGAGCAGTTCTTC. Combining the CDR3 with reference TRBV5-5 and TRBJ2-1 gives the whole variable domain DAGVTQSPTHLIKTRGQQVTLRCSPISGHKSVSWYQQVLGQGPQFIFQYYEKEERGRGNFPDRFSARQFPNYSSELNVNALLLGDSALYLCASRRTGGAYNEQFFGPGTRLTVL.

This clonotype showed up just a few times. The chain combines TRBV25-1 with TRBJ1-2; 7 bases fit TRBD1. This CDR3 comprises 14 residues. After removal of 3 bases from V and 11 bases from J, the junction contained 12 bases not matched to a gene. In germline, CDR1 is MGHDK, CDR2 SYGVNS. CDR3 loop: CASSDPSGGDRYTF. The CDR3 nucleotides read TGTGCCAGCAGTGACCCCTCAGGGGGGGATCGGTACACCTTC.

The sample holds a few counts of this clonotype. The genes are TRBV6-2 or TRBV6-3 and TRBJ2-5; the match to TRBD2 covers 8 bases. The CDR3 has 15 amino acids. Germline values: CDR1 MNHEY, CDR2 SVGEGT. Trimming at V came to 2 bases and at J to 5 bases, leaving 7 bases not matched to a gene. CDR3 sequence reads: CASSYGTSRGETQYF. The CDR3 DNA reads as TGTGCCAGCAGTTACGGGACTAGTAGGGGGGAGACCCAGTACTTC.

V and J are TRBV28 and TRBJ2-7; D is perhaps TRBD1 or TRBD2 (5 bases each). Trimming pared 1 base from V and 1 base from J, leaving 11 bases between. Germline assignment: CDR1 MDHEN and CDR2 SYDVKM. The CDR3 spans 15 residues. The CDR3 DNA is TGTGCCAGCAGTTTATTGGGGGTTCGGTCCTACGAGCAGTACTTC. Amino acid sequence: CASSLLGVRSYEQYF.

CDR3 sequence reads: CATSAYSNQPQHF. CDR3 DNA: TGTGCCACCAGTGCGTATAGCAATCAGCCCCAGCATTTT. The rearrangement joins TRBV24-1 to TRBJ1-5; D gene uncertain. This CDR3 has 13 amino acids. Germline V gene data show CDR1 as KGHDR and CDR2 as SFDVKD. Trimming removed 5 bases from V and 0 bases from J, with 4 bases in between.

The chain links TRBV4-3 to TRBJ1-5; weak D call: TRBD1 (6 bases). The CDR3 runs to 15 residues. CDR1 is LGHNA, CDR2 YSLEER, per germline. Trimming shortened V by 1 base and J by 3 bases, and 10 bases separated the two germline ends. In DNA form, the CDR3 reads TGCGCCAGCAGCCAAGCGTGGGGACACAATCAGCCCCAGCATTTT. Its translation is CASSQAWGHNQPQHF.

This chain connects TRBV6-1 to TRBJ2-2; D is undetermined. The V gene lost 5 bases and the J gene lost 4 bases, with 17 bases spanning the gap. CDR1 MNHNS and CDR2 SASEGT come from the germline V gene. CDR3 length equals 16 residues. CDR3 sequence reads: CASSRLGSPVTGELFF. The CDR3 DNA sequence: TGTGCCAGCAGTCGTTTGGGATCCCCGGTCACCGGGGAGCTGTTTTTT.

The rearrangement joins TRBV20-1 to TRBJ1-2, with 7 bases that match TRBD1. In germline, CDR1 is DFQATT, CDR2 SNEGSKA (reference sequence). The CDR3 has 13 amino acids. CDR3 region: CRAQGSADYGYTF. CDR3 sequence (DNA): TGCAGGGCACAGGGGTCAGCCGACTATGGCTACACCTTC.

The sample holds one count of this clonotype. This chain joins TRBV2 and TRBJ2-3; 10 bases agree with TRBD1. CDR3 length equals 14 residues. The germline V gene has CDR1 SNHLY and CDR2 FYNNEI. V gave up 6 bases and J gave up 6 bases; unmatched junction bases: 6. The DNA of the CDR3 is TGTGCCAGCAGCGACAGGGGGCGAGGGGATACGCAGTATTTT. Translating it yields CASSDRGRGDTQYF.